These 27 T cell receptor beta chains were sequenced from one sample in a study of regulatory T cells in long-lasting Graves disease. Time point: newly diagnosed GD, antithyroid drugs for less than 3 months. With RNA extracted from PBMCs as input, the TCR library was made. Relying on iRepertoire HTBI primers and Arm-PCR of CDR3 regions, the team built TCR beta libraries. TCRdb analysed the multiplex PCR reads with MiXCR anew, one entry per CDR3 protein. The data show 250,000 or so distinct CDR3 sequences, about 20% seen once. These data were likewise used in another study, on T cells in Graves' hyperthyroidism and ophthalmopathy.

The sample was peripheral blood mononuclear cells (PBMCs), taken at new diagnosis, from a patient treated with antithyroid drugs. These receptors all stem from a woman in her twenties or thirties with Graves disease.

This rearrangement joins TRBV6-1 to TRBJ1-2; D ambiguous. V gave up 5 bases and J gave up 3 bases, with 10 bases separating them. The germline CDR1 and CDR2 sequences are MNHNS and SASEGT. The CDR3 is made up of 13 amino acids. CDR3 nucleotides: TGTGCCAGCAGTCAAGGCACCTACTATGGCTACACCTTC. It encodes CASSQGTYYGYTF.

At least ten counts were recorded for this clonotype. The J gene is TRBJ1-2, the V gene TRBV11-2; D remains unclear. There are 12 residues in the CDR3. The V gene's germline CDR1 is SGHAT and CDR2 FQNNGV. Trimming cost V 0 bases and J 14 bases, with 13 bases left between them. The CDR3, as DNA: TGTGCCAGCAGCTTAGACGGTGTTGGGGAGACCTTC. It translates to CASSLDGVGETF. The whole variable domain, filled in from reference TRBV11-2 and TRBJ1-2, reads EAGVAQSPRYKIIEKRQSVAFWCNPISGHATLYWYQQILGQGPKLLIQFQNNGVVDDSQLPKDRFSAERLKGVDSTLKIQPAKLEDSAVYLCASSLDGVGETFGSGTRLTVV.

This clonotype occurred many times. The chain couples TRBV18 to TRBJ2-1; the match to TRBD2 covers 7 bases. CDR1 is KGHSH, CDR2 LQKENI, per germline. The CDR3 runs 14 residues. Unmatched junction bases numbered 6, after V lost 6 bases and J lost 4 bases. The CDR3 spells CASSSQRGYNEQFF. CDR3 in DNA: TGTGCCAGCTCCTCCCAGCGGGGATACAATGAGCAGTTCTTC.

This clonotype was detected ten times or more. J is TRBJ2-1 and V is TRBV24-1; 8 nucleotides match TRBD1. CDR3 size: 15 residues. Unmatched junction bases numbered 6, after V lost 4 bases and J lost 5 bases. Germline lookup yields CDR1 KGHDR and CDR2 SFDVKD. CDR3 protein: CATSDPGTGNNEQFF. CDR3 DNA: TGTGCCACCAGTGACCCCGGGACAGGTAACAATGAGCAGTTCTTC.

This clonotype showed up many times. The rearrangement uses TRBV28 and TRBJ1-2; D gene unclear. Germline CDR1 reads MDHEN; CDR2 reads SYDVKM. This CDR3 contains 14 residues. Trimming removed 1 base at V and 8 bases at J, with 14 bases between. CDR3 sequence: CASSLFGRESGYTF. CDR3 coding DNA: TGTGCCAGCAGTTTATTTGGGAGGGAGAGCGGCTACACCTTC.

This clonotype was detected many times. The V call is TRBV20-1, the J call TRBJ1-1; no clear D gene. Germline CDR1 DFQATT, CDR2 SNEGSKA (reference sequence). The CDR3 length is 13 residues. Trimming took off 1 base at V and 1 base at J, with 7 bases between the two ends. The CDR3 spells CSARVGRNTEAFF. CDR3 coding DNA: TGCAGTGCTAGAGTCGGGAGGAACACTGAAGCTTTCTTT.

To note about this clonotype: A read error may be the cause here, since a much bigger clone is one base away. This chain joins TRBV11-3 and TRBJ1-3; D might be TRBD1 (6 bases). CDR1 is SGHNT, CDR2 YENEEA, per germline. This CDR3 comprises 14 residues. V was pared by 5 bases and J by 4 bases, with 12 bases between. In DNA form, the CDR3 reads TGTGCCAGCAGCACCGGGACAATAGGAAACACCATATATTTT. It encodes CASSTGTIGNTIYF. Drawing the rest from reference TRBV11-3 and TRBJ1-3, the complete variable domain is EAGVVQSPRYKIIEKKQPVAFWCNPISGHNTLYWYLQNLGQGPELLIRYENEEAVDDSQLPKDRFSAERLKGVDSTLKIQPAELGDSAVYLCASSTGTIGNTIYFGEGSWLTVV.

This clonotype was seen many times. The V and J genes are TRBV4-1 and TRBJ2-3; 8 bases match TRBD2. CDR3 length: 16 amino acids. The V gene end was trimmed by 4 bases and the J gene end by 1 base; junction bases not matched to a gene: 7. The germline CDR1 and CDR2 sequences are MGHRA and YSYEKL. The CDR3 loop is CASSPPRRGGTDTQYF. In DNA, the CDR3 is TGCGCCAGCAGCCCCCCTCGGCGGGGGGGCACAGATACGCAGTATTTT.

In this sample, this clonotype turned up many times. The V and J genes are TRBV20-1 and TRBJ1-1; D might be TRBD1 (6 bases). V lost 5 bases to trimming and J lost 3 bases, with 16 bases between them. The CDR3 is made up of 14 amino acids. The germline gives CDR1 DFQATT, CDR2 SNEGSKA (reference sequence). DNA for the CDR3: TGCAGTGCTGATAGGGACCCAGGGGACACTGAAGCTTTCTTT. Amino acids: CSADRDPGDTEAFF.

There are many counts of this clonotype. J is TRBJ1-5 and V is TRBV7-8, with 9 positions matching TRBD1. This CDR3 spans 15 amino acids. With 5 bases clipped from V and 4 bases from J, the junction kept 6 bases outside the gene matches. CDR1 and CDR2 (germline): SGHVS, FQNEAQ. As DNA, the CDR3 is TGTGCCAGCAGCCTCCGGGACAGGGTAAATCAGCCCCAGCATTTT. Amino acids: CASSLRDRVNQPQHF.

The chain joins TRBV4-1 to TRBJ2-3; 8 nucleotides align to TRBD2. The CDR3 is 21 amino acids. Germline V CDR1 and CDR2: MGHRA, YSYEKL. V dropped 1 base and J dropped 2; count of bases not matched to a gene: 20. As DNA, the CDR3 is TGCGCCAGCAGCCAAGCGCTCGGGGGGGCAATTTTTACCTTTAACACAGATACGCAGTATTTT. Translated, it gives CASSQALGGAIFTFNTDTQYF.

V and J are TRBV20-1 and TRBJ1-1; D not certain. V was clipped by 0 bases and J by 0 bases, with 8 bases between them. CDR1 and CDR2 from the germline V gene are DFQATT and SNEGSKA (reference sequence). CDR3 length: 14 amino acids. CDR3: CSARDLRLNTEAFF. The DNA of the CDR3 is TGCAGTGCTAGAGACTTACGATTGAACACTGAAGCTTTCTTT.

In its sample, this clonotype was seen many times. The chain uses TRBV6-1 and TRBJ1-1; D unresolved. The CDR3 runs 13 residues. V lost 6 bases, J lost 5 bases, and 13 bases lay in between. The V gene's germline CDR1 is MNHNS and CDR2 SASEGT. CDR3 sequence: CASSESIQTEAFF. CDR3 DNA sequence: TGTGCCAGCAGCGAATCAATCCAAACTGAAGCTTTCTTT.

The table lists this clonotype with many counts. V is TRBV7-8 and J is TRBJ1-4; D call uncertain. The CDR3 is made up of 13 amino acids. The germline V gene has CDR1 SGHVS and CDR2 FQNEAQ. V lost 4 bases, J lost 12 bases, and 15 bases lay in between. The DNA for the CDR3 is TGTGCCAGCAGCTCGAGAGGGAGGGCCGAACTGTTTTTT. Translating gives CASSSRGRAELFF.

The table lists this clonotype with many counts. The chain combines TRBV2 with TRBJ1-6; D gene uncertain. V lost 1 base and J lost 6, with 7 bases in between. Germline V gives CDR1 SNHLY, CDR2 FYNNEI. This CDR3 is 14 amino acids long. The CDR3 DNA sequence: TGTGCCAGCAGTGAAGAGTCGTTTAATTCACCCCTCCACTTT. Translating it yields CASSEESFNSPLHF.

The CDR3 sequence: CSAREGEGADTQYF. DNA of the CDR3: TGCAGTGCTAGAGAGGGCGAGGGGGCCGATACGCAGTATTTT. The chain recombines TRBV20-1 with TRBJ2-3; 7 bases are shared with TRBD1. After removal of 0 bases from V and 6 bases from J, the junction contained 6 bases not matched to a gene. The CDR3 contains 14 residues. CDR1 and CDR2 from the germline V gene are DFQATT and SNEGSKA (reference sequence).

This clonotype was counted a single time. This likely stems from a read error, as it lies one base from a far larger clone. V gene TRBV13 combines with J gene TRBJ2-7, with a tentative D call TRBD1 (6 bases). Trimming shortened V by 5 bases and J by 5 bases, and 16 bases separated the two germline ends. The CDR3 covers 14 residues. Germline-derived CDR1 and CDR2 are PRHDT and FYEKMQ (reference sequence). The CDR3 DNA sequence: TGTGCCAGCAGCGGCTCAGGGGCATCTGACGAGCAGTACTTC. This gives the protein CASSGSGASDEQYF.

As DNA, the CDR3 is TGCAGCGTTGAAGTCCAGGGCTCCTACGAGCAGTACTTC. Residues: CSVEVQGSYEQYF. The V call is TRBV29-1, the J call TRBJ2-7; a possible D gene is TRBD1 (5 bases). This CDR3 spans 13 amino acids. Germline V CDR1 and CDR2: SQVTM, ANQGSEA. Between the trimmed V and J ends, which lost 1 base and 0 bases, there was a span of 7 bases.

This clonotype showed up many times. The chain couples TRBV20-1 to TRBJ1-2; 9 bases line up with TRBD1. The CDR3 extends over 14 amino acids. Looked up from germline, CDR1 is DFQATT and CDR2 is SNEGSKA (reference sequence). The chain's CDR3 is CSPSRGTGTYGYTF. The CDR3 nucleotides are TGCTCCCCCAGTAGGGGGACAGGGACCTATGGCTACACCTTC.

This clonotype was recorded at least ten times. V is TRBV12-3 or TRBV12-4 and J is TRBJ1-1; a possible D gene is TRBD1 (6 bases). The CDR3 is 16 amino acids. V was clipped by 8 bases and J by 1 base, with 20 bases between them. As DNA, the CDR3 is TGTGCCAGCGGCTCCGCAGCCCAGGGGACGAACACTGAAGCTTTCTTT. It encodes CASGSAAQGTNTEAFF.

Of note for this clonotype: Possible read error: a much larger clone is one base away. The chain combines TRBV6-2 or TRBV6-3 with TRBJ1-1; D is possibly TRBD1 (6 bases). V was trimmed by 6 bases and J by 1 base, leaving 15 bases between them. The CDR3 is 15 amino acids. Per germline, CDR1 MNHEY and CDR2 SVGEGT. The CDR3 loop reads CASRAGGAPNTEAFF. CDR3 DNA sequence: TGTGCCAGCAGAGCGGGGGGCGCCCCGAACACTGAAGCTTTCTTT.

This clonotype occurred many times. V is TRBV6-1 and J is TRBJ1-4; TRBD1 agrees at 9 bases. Germline-derived CDR1 and CDR2 are MNHNS and SASEGT. The CDR3 length is 17 residues. After removal of 4 bases from V and 4 bases from J, the junction contained 10 bases not matched to a gene. CDR3 amino acids: CASSASDRGVINEKLFF. In DNA form, the CDR3 reads TGTGCCAGCAGTGCCTCGGACAGGGGCGTTATTAATGAAAAACTGTTTTTT.

At least ten counts were recorded for this clonotype. V gene TRBV24-1 combines with J gene TRBJ2-2, with 8 bases fitting TRBD1. Germline V CDR1 and CDR2: KGHDR, SFDVKD. This CDR3 region has 15 residues. Trimming removed 6 bases from V and 5 bases from J; junction bases left unmatched: 7. CDR3 protein: CATSSSQGETGELFF. CDR3 DNA: TGTGCCACCAGTAGCTCACAGGGGGAGACCGGGGAGCTGTTTTTT.

Ten or more counts support this clonotype. The V call is TRBV28, the J call TRBJ2-5; D uncertain. Per germline, CDR1 MDHEN and CDR2 SYDVKM. This CDR3 contains 13 residues. Trimming stripped 5 bases from V and 4 bases from J, with 11 bases between. This CDR3 reads CASSQTLRETQYF. The CDR3 coding sequence is TGTGCCAGCAGTCAAACCCTGAGAGAGACCCAGTACTTC.

This clonotype was recorded at least ten times. Here the CDR3 DNA reads TGCGCCAGCAGGATAGAGATACAAGAGACCCAGTACTTC. Protein sequence: CASRIEIQETQYF. This chain connects TRBV5-1 to TRBJ2-5; no clear D gene. CDR1 SGHRS and CDR2 YFSETQ come from the germline V gene. The CDR3 has 13 amino acids. V lost 5 bases, J lost 2 bases, and 10 bases lay in between.

On this clonotype: A read error is possible here, since a much larger clone lies one base away. The V gene is TRBV7-9, the J gene TRBJ1-4; D remains unclear. Germline V gene data show CDR1 as SEHNR and CDR2 as FQNEAQ (reference sequence). Trimming cost V 5 bases and J 6 bases, with 13 bases left between them. The CDR3 has 14 amino acids. The CDR3 bases are TGTGCCAGCAGCCCCACAGCGTTAGATGAAAAACTGTTTTTT. It encodes CASSPTALDEKLFF.

This clonotype came up many times. J is TRBJ2-1 and V is TRBV6-5; no clear D gene. Trimming removed 1 base at V and 1 base at J, with 5 bases between. The CDR3 extends over 14 amino acids. Germline V gene sequence: CDR1 MNHEY, CDR2 SVGAGI. In DNA, the CDR3 is TGTGCCAGCAGTTACTGGCGGTCCTACAATGAGCAGTTCTTC. The encoded protein is CASSYWRSYNEQFF.